This T cell receptor beta chain is from a study of PD-1 blockade in classical Hodgkin lymphoma. Study-wide findings and caveats: Newly diagnosed patients reportedly had lower baseline TCR diversity than healthy donors.

Time point defined: cycle 4 day 1 (C4D1), after six to seven weeks of nivolumab. Relapses following autologous stem cell transplantation were seen in all patients, with brentuximab vedotin exposure varying. The V end was cut by 4 bases, the J end by 2 bases, with 5 bases between. The V gene's germline CDR1 is LNHDA and CDR2 SQIVND (reference sequence). This CDR3 comprises 12 residues. Some clones are missing from TCRdb's copy, which holds only in-frame ones; the method was immunoSEQ multiplex PCR. Among around 40,000 clones listed, around four fifths were seen once. To note about this clone: What it binds is not known.

The chain uses TRBV19 and TRBJ2-5; D is undetermined. The sample consisted of peripheral blood mononuclear cells (PBMCs), taken before the fourth cycle of nivolumab. The receptor was derived from a human donor with classical Hodgkin lymphoma. The CDR3 nucleotides read TGTGCCAGTAGTAGATCACAAGAGACCCAGTACTTC. Translating gives CASSRSQETQYF.